Sequencing of this T cell receptor beta chain was carried out in a study of control samples from healthy donors and cancer patients. Data came from immunoSEQ multiplex PCR; TCRdb stores just in-frame clones and leaves some out. The sample carries about 140,000 clones, roughly nine tenths recorded once. This CDR3 region has 14 residues. Trimming shortened V by 1 base and J by 8 bases, and 14 bases separated the two germline ends. CDR1 and CDR2 (germline): LGHDT, YNNKEL (reference sequence). The sequenced material came from blood. The genes are TRBV3-1 (or the pseudogene TRBV3-2) and TRBJ1-2; a weak D match, TRBD1 (5 bases). The clonotype comes from a man younger than 35 in good health. Written as DNA, the CDR3 is TGTGCCAGCAGCCAAGGGAGGGGTCTTGGGGGCTACACCTTC. Amino acids: CASSQGRGLGGYTF.